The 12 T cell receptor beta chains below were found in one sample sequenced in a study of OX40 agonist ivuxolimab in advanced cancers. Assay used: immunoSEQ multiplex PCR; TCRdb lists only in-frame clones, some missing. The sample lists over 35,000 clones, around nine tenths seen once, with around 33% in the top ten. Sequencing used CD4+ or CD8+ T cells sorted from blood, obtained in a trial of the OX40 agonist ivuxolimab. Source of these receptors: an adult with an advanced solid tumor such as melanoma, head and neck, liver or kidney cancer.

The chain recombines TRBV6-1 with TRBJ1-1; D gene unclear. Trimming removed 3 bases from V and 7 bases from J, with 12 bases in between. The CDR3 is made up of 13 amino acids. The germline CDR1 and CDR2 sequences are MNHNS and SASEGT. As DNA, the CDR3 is TGTGCCAGCAGTGAGGGCGGGAGAGGTGAAGCTTTCTTT. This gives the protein CASSEGGRGEAFF.

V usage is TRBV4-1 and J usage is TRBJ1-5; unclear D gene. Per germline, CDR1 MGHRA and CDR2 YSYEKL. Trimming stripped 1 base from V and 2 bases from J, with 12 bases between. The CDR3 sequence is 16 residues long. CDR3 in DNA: TGCGCCAGCAGCCAAGTTCCCATAGCCGGCAATCAGCCCCAGCATTTT. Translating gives CASSQVPIAGNQPQHF.

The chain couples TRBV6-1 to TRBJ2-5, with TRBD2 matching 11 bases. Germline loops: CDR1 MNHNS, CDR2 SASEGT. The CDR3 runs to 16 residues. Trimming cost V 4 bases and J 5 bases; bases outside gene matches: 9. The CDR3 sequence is CASSAYSGGAGETQYF. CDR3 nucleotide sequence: TGTGCCAGCAGTGCTTATAGCGGGGGGGCTGGGGAGACCCAGTACTTC.

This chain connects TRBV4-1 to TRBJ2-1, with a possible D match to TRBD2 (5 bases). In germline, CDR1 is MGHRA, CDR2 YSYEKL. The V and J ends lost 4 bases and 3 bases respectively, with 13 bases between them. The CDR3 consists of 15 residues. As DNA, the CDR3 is TGCGCCAGCAGCCCCGAGGGTTTCCGCTACAATGAGCAGTTCTTC. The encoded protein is CASSPEGFRYNEQFF.

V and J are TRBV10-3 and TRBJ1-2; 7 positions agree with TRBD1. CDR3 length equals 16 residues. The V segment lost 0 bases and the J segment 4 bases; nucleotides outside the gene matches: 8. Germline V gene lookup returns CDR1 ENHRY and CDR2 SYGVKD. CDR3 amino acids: CAISESLRQGRYGYTF. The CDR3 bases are TGTGCCATCAGTGAGTCCCTCCGACAGGGACGCTATGGCTACACCTTC.

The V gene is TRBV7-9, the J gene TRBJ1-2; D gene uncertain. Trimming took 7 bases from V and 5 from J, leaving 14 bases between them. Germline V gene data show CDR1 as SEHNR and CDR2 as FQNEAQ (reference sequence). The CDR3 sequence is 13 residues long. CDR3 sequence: CASTGPILYGYTF. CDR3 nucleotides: TGTGCCAGCACCGGGCCGATCTTATATGGCTACACCTTC.

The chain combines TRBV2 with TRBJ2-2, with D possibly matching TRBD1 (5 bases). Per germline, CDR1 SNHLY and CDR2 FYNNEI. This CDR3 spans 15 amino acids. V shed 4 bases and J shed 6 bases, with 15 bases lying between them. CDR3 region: CASSVEGAGAGELFF. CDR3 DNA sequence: TGTGCCAGCAGTGTCGAAGGGGCTGGGGCCGGGGAGCTGTTTTTT. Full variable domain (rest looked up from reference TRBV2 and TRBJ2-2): EPEVTQTPSHQVTQMGQEVILRCVPISNHLYFYWYRQILGQKVEFLVSFYNNEISEKSEIFDDQFSVERPDGSNFTLKIRSTKLEDSAMYFCASSVEGAGAGELFFGEGSRLTVL.

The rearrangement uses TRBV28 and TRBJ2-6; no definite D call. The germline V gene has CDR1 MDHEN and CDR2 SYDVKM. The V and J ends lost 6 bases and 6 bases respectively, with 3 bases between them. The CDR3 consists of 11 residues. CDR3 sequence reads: CASRSANVLTF. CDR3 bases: TGTGCCAGCAGGTCGGCCAACGTCCTGACTTTC.

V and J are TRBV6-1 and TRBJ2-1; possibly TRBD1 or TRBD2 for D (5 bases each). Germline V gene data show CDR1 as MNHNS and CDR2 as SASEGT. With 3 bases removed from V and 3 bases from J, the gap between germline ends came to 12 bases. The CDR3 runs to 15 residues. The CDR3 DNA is TGTGCCAGCAGTGATCGTCAGGGAGACTACAATGAGCAGTTCTTC. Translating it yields CASSDRQGDYNEQFF.

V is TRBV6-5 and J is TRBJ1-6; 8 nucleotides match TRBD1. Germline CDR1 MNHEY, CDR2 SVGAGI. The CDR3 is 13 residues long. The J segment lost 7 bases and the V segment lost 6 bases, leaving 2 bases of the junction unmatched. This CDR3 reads CASRDRDNSPLHF. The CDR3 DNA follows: TGTGCCAGCAGGGACAGGGACAATTCACCCCTCCACTTT.

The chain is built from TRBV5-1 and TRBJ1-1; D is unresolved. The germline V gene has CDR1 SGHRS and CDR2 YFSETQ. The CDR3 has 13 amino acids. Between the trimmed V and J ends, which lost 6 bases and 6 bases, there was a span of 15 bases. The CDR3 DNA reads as TGCGCCAGCATCCTCGTCGGCGACGCTGAAGCTTTCTTT. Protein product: CASILVGDAEAFF. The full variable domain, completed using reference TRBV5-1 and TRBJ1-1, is KAGVTQTPRYLIKTRGQQVTLSCSPISGHRSVSWYQQTPGQGLQFLFEYFSETQRNKGNFPGRFSGRQFSNSRSEMNVSTLELGDSALYLCASILVGDAEAFFGQGTRLTVV.

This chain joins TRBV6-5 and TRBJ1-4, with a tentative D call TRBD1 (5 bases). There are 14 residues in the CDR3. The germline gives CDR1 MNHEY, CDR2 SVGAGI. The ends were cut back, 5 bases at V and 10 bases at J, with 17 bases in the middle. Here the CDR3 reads CASSPPGNFPKLFF. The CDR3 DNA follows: TGTGCCAGCAGTCCTCCAGGGAATTTTCCAAAACTGTTTTTT.